This TCR beta chain was identified during a study of blood T cells in healthy people across ages. Study-level points and caveats: The authors considered diversity estimates from one million T cells to be underestimates. Unsorted PBMCs ruled out conclusive naive versus antigen-experienced comparison.

Concerning this clonotype: The antigen is not known.

Peripheral blood samples of 9 to 10 milliliters were drawn from each donor. The CDR3 covers 15 residues. CDR1 SGHRS and CDR2 YFSETQ come from the germline V gene. Trimming left V 0 bases short and J 1 base short, with 11 bases between. Through a sample-barcoded 5' primer and a J-beta primer mix, a second PCR was run for roughly 7 to 12 cycles. TCRdb called the 5' RACE reads again in MiXCR, with one record for every CDR3 protein. This table holds about 1.6 million distinct CDR3 sequences, 30% to 40% found once. The source of this sequence is a woman younger than 45 in good health. This sequence joins TRBV5-1 and TRBJ2-7; D ambiguous. Sequencing input: blood. The CDR3: CASSLGTTRSYEQYF. The CDR3 nucleotides read TGCGCCAGCAGCTTGGGAACTACCCGGTCCTACGAGCAGTACTTC.